This T cell receptor (beta chain) was profiled in a study of cytomegalovirus exposure and HLA in healthy donors. General observations from the study: The study flagged around 150 TCR beta chains as cytomegalovirus-associated.

This clone appeared a few times. Its antigen remains unknown. The PCR employed 60 Vbeta primers together with 13 Jbeta primers. Here immunoSEQ multiplex PCR was the method, and the copy in TCRdb shows in-frame clones only, minus some. The data hold about 140,000 clones, with 70% to 85% observed a single time. This TCR was recovered from a woman between 35 and 50 years old in good health and CMV-seronegative. Sequenced input: PBMCs.

CDR3 nucleotide sequence: TGTGCCAGCCGTAGCTGGTTGAATGAGCAGTTCTTC. Translation gives CASRSWLNEQFF. The genes are TRBV5-6 and TRBJ2-1; no reliable D call. The CDR3 has 12 residues. CDR1 is SGHDT and CDR2 is YYEEEE in the germline V gene. Trimming took off 7 bases at V and 7 bases at J, with 12 bases between the two ends.